This T cell receptor (beta chain) is drawn from a study of blood T cells in healthy people across ages. Study-wide findings and caveats: Both higher diversity and more naive CD4+ cells marked long-lived donors when set against aged donors.

Combining a sample-barcoded 5' primer with a J-beta primer mix, a second PCR ran for roughly 6 to 11 cycles. Using its own MiXCR run on the 5' RACE reads, TCRdb lists one record per CDR3 protein. The repertoire holds nearly 1 million distinct CDR3 sequences, with roughly half as singletons. Germline CDR1 is SGHVS and CDR2 is FQNEAQ. Trimming took 5 bases from V and 2 from J; bases not matched to a gene: 11. This CDR3 contains 19 residues. Concerning this clonotype itself: Its specificity is not known.

The rearrangement joins TRBV7-8 to TRBJ2-1; 14 bases agree with TRBD2. Sequencing was carried out using blood. This receptor was obtained from a woman aged 55-69 years in good health. The CDR3 is CASSRRPTSGRGPYNEQFF. Written as DNA, the CDR3 is TGTGCCAGCAGCCGGAGGCCGACTAGCGGGAGGGGTCCCTACAATGAGCAGTTCTTC.